Sequencing of this T cell receptor beta chain was carried out in a study of T-cell reconstitution after alpha-beta-depleted transplantation in children. This clonotype showed up many times. Preparing the TCRbeta library involved the use of unique molecular identifiers. TCRdb reprocessed the PCR reads with MiXCR, giving one entry per CDR3 protein. This sample has 200,000 to 250,000 distinct CDR3 sequences, with around 9.2% found just once. Unmatched junction bases numbered 14, after V lost 3 bases and J lost 7 bases. CDR3 length equals 17 residues. Per germline, CDR1 SGDLS and CDR2 YYNGEE. The material sequenced was PBMCs, mostly from graft donor cells, taken 360 days after TCRalphabeta/CD19-depleted stem cell transplant. The J gene is TRBJ2-2, the V gene TRBV9; TRBD2 aligns across 8 bases. This receptor was obtained from a male patient aged 2-10 years who had a stem cell transplant for acute myeloid leukemia, so the T cells may come from the graft donor. This CDR3 is CASSAHLGGAGSGELFF. The CDR3 nucleotides are TGTGCCAGCAGCGCACATCTCGGGGGGGCCGGGAGCGGGGAGCTGTTTTTT.